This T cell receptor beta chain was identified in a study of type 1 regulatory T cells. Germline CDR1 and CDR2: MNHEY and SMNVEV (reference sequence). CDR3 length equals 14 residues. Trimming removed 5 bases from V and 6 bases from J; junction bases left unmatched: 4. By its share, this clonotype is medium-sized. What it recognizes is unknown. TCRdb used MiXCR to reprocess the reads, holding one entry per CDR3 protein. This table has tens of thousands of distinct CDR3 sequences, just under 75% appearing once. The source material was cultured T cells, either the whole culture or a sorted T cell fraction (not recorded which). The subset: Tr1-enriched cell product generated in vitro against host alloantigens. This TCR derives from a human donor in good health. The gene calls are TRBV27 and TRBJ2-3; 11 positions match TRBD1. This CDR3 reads CASSKGQGADTQYF. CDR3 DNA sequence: TGTGCCAGCAGTAAAGGACAGGGGGCGGATACGCAGTATTTT.